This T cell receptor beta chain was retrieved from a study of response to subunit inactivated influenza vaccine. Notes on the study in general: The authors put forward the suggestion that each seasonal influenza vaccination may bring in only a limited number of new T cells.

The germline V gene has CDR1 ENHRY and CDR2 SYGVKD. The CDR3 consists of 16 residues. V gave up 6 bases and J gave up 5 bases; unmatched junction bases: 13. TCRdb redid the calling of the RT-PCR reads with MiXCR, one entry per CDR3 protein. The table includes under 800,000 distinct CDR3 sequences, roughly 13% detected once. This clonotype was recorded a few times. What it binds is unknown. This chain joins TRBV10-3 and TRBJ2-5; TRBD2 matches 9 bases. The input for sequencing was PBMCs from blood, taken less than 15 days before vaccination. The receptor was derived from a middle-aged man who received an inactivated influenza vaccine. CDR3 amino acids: CAISPVVAGDRETQYF. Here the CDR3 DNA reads TGTGCCATCAGCCCCGTGGTAGCGGGAGACAGGGAGACCCAGTACTTC.